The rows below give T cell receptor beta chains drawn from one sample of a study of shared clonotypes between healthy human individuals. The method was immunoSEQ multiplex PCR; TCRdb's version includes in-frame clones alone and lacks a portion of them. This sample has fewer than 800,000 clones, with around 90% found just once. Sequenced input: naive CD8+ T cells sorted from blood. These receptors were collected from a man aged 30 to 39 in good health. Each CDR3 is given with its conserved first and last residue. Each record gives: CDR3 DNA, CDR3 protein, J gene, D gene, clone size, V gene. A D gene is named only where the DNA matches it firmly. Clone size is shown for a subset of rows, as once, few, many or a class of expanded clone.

DNA: TGTGCCAGCAGTGAATTTGCGGGATCCTACAATGAGCAGTTCTTC
CDR3: CASSEFAGSYNEQFF
J: TRBJ2-1
D: NA
size: once
V: TRBV6-1

DNA: TGTGCCAGCAGCCCGGGACTCTCCTACGAGCAGTACTTC
CDR3: CASSPGLSYEQYF
J: TRBJ2-7
D: NA
size: NA
V: TRBV11-3

DNA: TGTGCCAGCAGGATGGGGCTAGCGGGGGGCATGGATACGCAGTATTTT
CDR3: CASRMGLAGGMDTQYF
J: TRBJ2-3
D: TRBD2
size: NA
V: TRBV5-4

DNA: TGTGCCAGCAGCTCGGGACAGTTCCAAGAGACCCAGTACTTC
CDR3: CASSSGQFQETQYF
J: TRBJ2-5
D: TRBD1
size: few
V: TRBV9

DNA: TGTGCCAGCAGGGGGTTAACTAGCGGTGTGGTCGAGCAGTACTTC
CDR3: CASRGLTSGVVEQYF
J: TRBJ2-7
D: TRBD2
size: NA
V: TRBV2

DNA: TGTGCCAGCAGCCACCGGGACTACCACACAGATACGCAGTATTTT
CDR3: CASSHRDYHTDTQYF
J: TRBJ2-3
D: TRBD2
size: NA
V: TRBV7-9

DNA: TGTGCCAGCAGTTTACTACTAGCAGGGAATGAGCAGTTCTTC
CDR3: CASSLLLAGNEQFF
J: TRBJ2-1
D: NA
size: NA
V: TRBV27

DNA: TGCGCCAGCAGCCAAAACCGACAGGGCGGGGTCACTGAAGCTTTCTTT
CDR3: CASSQNRQGGVTEAFF
J: TRBJ1-1
D: TRBD1
size: NA
V: TRBV4-1

DNA: TGTGCCAGCAGTCACAGGGGGCGAAAACACGAGCAGTACTTC
CDR3: CASSHRGRKHEQYF
J: TRBJ2-7
D: TRBD1
size: NA
V: TRBV6-6

DNA: TGCAGCGTTGAAGAGGGAATGAACACTGAAGCTTTCTTT
CDR3: CSVEEGMNTEAFF
J: TRBJ1-1
D: NA
size: few
V: TRBV29-1

DNA: TGCGCCAGCACCGACTCTGGGGCCAACGTCCTGACTTTC
CDR3: CASTDSGANVLTF
J: TRBJ2-6
D: NA
size: NA
V: TRBV5-1

DNA: TGTGCCAGCAGCTTAGTTGGGACAGGGTCTAAAAATGAGCAGTTCTTC
CDR3: CASSLVGTGSKNEQFF
J: TRBJ2-1
D: TRBD1
size: NA
V: TRBV11-1

DNA: TGTGCCAGCGGATACCCCGGGGGGCCCTACGAGCAGTACTTC
CDR3: CASGYPGGPYEQYF
J: TRBJ2-7
D: NA
size: few
V: TRBV19

DNA: TGCGCCAGCAGCCAAGAGGTCACGGCTAACGAGCAGTACTTC
CDR3: CASSQEVTANEQYF
J: TRBJ2-7
D: NA
size: NA
V: TRBV4-1

DNA: TGTGCCAGCAGTTACGGTGGGACAGGATTCGAAGAGACCCAGTACTTC
CDR3: CASSYGGTGFEETQYF
J: TRBJ2-5
D: TRBD1
size: NA
V: TRBV6-6

DNA: TGCGCCAGCAGCCAAGATCAGGGGACGGCAGGAAACACCATATATTTT
CDR3: CASSQDQGTAGNTIYF
J: TRBJ1-3
D: NA
size: NA
V: TRBV4-3

DNA: TGCAGCGTTTGCCGGACAGAGTCCAATGAGCAGTTCTTC
CDR3: CSVCRTESNEQFF
J: TRBJ2-1
D: NA
size: NA
V: TRBV29-1

DNA: TGTGCCAGCAGTGACGGGGGTACCGGGGAGCTGTTTTTT
CDR3: CASSDGGTGELFF
J: TRBJ2-2
D: NA
size: NA
V: TRBV25-1

DNA: TGTGCCAGCAGCGGAGGGCAAGAGACCCAGTACTTC
CDR3: CASSGGQETQYF
J: TRBJ2-5
D: NA
size: NA
V: TRBV11-3

DNA: TGCGCCAGCAGCGCGACAGGGTACAACTACGAGCAGTACTTC
CDR3: CASSATGYNYEQYF
J: TRBJ2-7
D: TRBD1
size: NA
V: TRBV5-1

DNA: TGTGCCAGCAGTGATGGGAAGGGGGCCGGCTATAGCAATCAGCCCCAGCATTTT
CDR3: CASSDGKGAGYSNQPQHF
J: TRBJ1-5
D: TRBD1
size: NA
V: TRBV6-1

DNA: TGTGCCAGCAGTTTGCAGAGAGATAGCAATCAGCCCCAGCATTTT
CDR3: CASSLQRDSNQPQHF
J: TRBJ1-5
D: NA
size: NA
V: TRBV27

DNA: TGTGCCAGTAGTATGGGGGCTTATTATAGCACAGATACGCAGTATTTT
CDR3: CASSMGAYYSTDTQYF
J: TRBJ2-3
D: NA
size: NA
V: TRBV19

DNA: TGTGCCAGCAGTTACTCAATTGGGGGTCAAGAGACCCAGTACTTC
CDR3: CASSYSIGGQETQYF
J: TRBJ2-5
D: NA
size: NA
V: TRBV6-5

DNA: TGTGCCAGCAGCCCGTCGCGGCGGGACAGGATTACCCATGAGCAGTTCTTC
CDR3: CASSPSRRDRITHEQFF
J: TRBJ2-1
D: TRBD1
size: NA
V: TRBV13

DNA: TGCGCCAGCAGCCCGGGGACAGGGGGCTCGAACATTCAGTACTTC
CDR3: CASSPGTGGSNIQYF
J: TRBJ2-4
D: TRBD1
size: NA
V: TRBV4-3

DNA: TGTGCCAGCAGCTCTGGGGATCCCTACGAGCAGTACTTC
CDR3: CASSSGDPYEQYF
J: TRBJ2-7
D: NA
size: once
V: TRBV5-6

DNA: TGTGCCAGCAGCTTGGGGGCAGGGACCCAGTACTTC
CDR3: CASSLGAGTQYF
J: TRBJ2-5
D: NA
size: NA
V: TRBV5-4

DNA: TGCGCCAGCAGTGTCGGGTCGTTGAATGAGCAGTTCTTC
CDR3: CASSVGSLNEQFF
J: TRBJ2-1
D: NA
size: NA
V: TRBV10-2

DNA: TGTGCCAGCAGCTTAGGGACTCAAACCGGGGAGCTGTTTTTT
CDR3: CASSLGTQTGELFF
J: TRBJ2-2
D: NA
size: NA
V: TRBV7-9

DNA: TGTGCCAGCAGCTTAGCTAGGGCCGATAACACTGAAGCTTTCTTT
CDR3: CASSLARADNTEAFF
J: TRBJ1-1
D: NA
size: NA
V: TRBV7-9

DNA: TGTGCCAGCAGCTTAACCAGGGGGACTAGCGTTCCCGCCTACAATGAGCAGTTCTTC
CDR3: CASSLTRGTSVPAYNEQFF
J: TRBJ2-1
D: TRBD2
size: once
V: TRBV5-4

DNA: TGTGCCAGCAGCTCTGGACAGGGGACCTACGAGCAGTACTTC
CDR3: CASSSGQGTYEQYF
J: TRBJ2-7
D: TRBD1
size: NA
V: TRBV11-2

DNA: TGTGCCTGGACGATAGCGGGAGGTTACTTAGGGAATGAGCAGTTCTTC
CDR3: CAWTIAGGYLGNEQFF
J: TRBJ2-1
D: TRBD2
size: NA
V: TRBV30

DNA: TGTGCCAGTAGTATCCGACTAGGGCGGGAGACCCAGTACTTC
CDR3: CASSIRLGRETQYF
J: TRBJ2-5
D: NA
size: NA
V: TRBV19

DNA: TGTGCCAGCAGCTTAGGGACTAGCGGGAGGGCCGGATACGAGCAGTACTTC
CDR3: CASSLGTSGRAGYEQYF
J: TRBJ2-7
D: TRBD2
size: NA
V: TRBV7-9

DNA: TGTGCCAGCAGCTTGTGGACAGGGGAAACCAAAAACATTCAGTACTTC
CDR3: CASSLWTGETKNIQYF
J: TRBJ2-4
D: TRBD1
size: NA
V: TRBV5-6

DNA: TGTGCCAGCAGTTTCATCGCCACAGGGGGTTCCGCCTACGAGCAGTACTTC
CDR3: CASSFIATGGSAYEQYF
J: TRBJ2-7
D: TRBD1
size: NA
V: TRBV27

DNA: TGTGCCAGCAGCTTAGCTCAAGGACTAGCCTACGAGCAGTACTTC
CDR3: CASSLAQGLAYEQYF
J: TRBJ2-7
D: TRBD2
size: NA
V: TRBV11-2

DNA: TGCGCCAGCAGCTTACTGGATTGGTTGGACACTGAAGCTTTCTTT
CDR3: CASSLLDWLDTEAFF
J: TRBJ1-1
D: NA
size: NA
V: TRBV5-1

DNA: TGTGCCAGCAGCTTAGGGCAGGGTACAAGGGTTGAGCAGTTCTTC
CDR3: CASSLGQGTRVEQFF
J: TRBJ2-1
D: NA
size: NA
V: TRBV11-3

DNA: TGTGCCAGCAGCAAAGTCGGAAACAGGGGGAGTATGACCGGGGAGCTGTTTTTT
CDR3: CASSKVGNRGSMTGELFF
J: TRBJ2-2
D: NA
size: once
V: TRBV21-1

DNA: TGTGCCAGCCTCTTTAGGGGTGGTGAAAAACTGTTTTTT
CDR3: CASLFRGGEKLFF
J: TRBJ1-4
D: NA
size: NA
V: TRBV28

DNA: TGTGCCAGCAGCTTAGCCGACAATGAGCAGTTCTTC
CDR3: CASSLADNEQFF
J: TRBJ2-1
D: NA
size: NA
V: TRBV7-8

DNA: TGCGCCAGCAGTTTGGACAGGCTGCCGATCGAGCAGTACTTC
CDR3: CASSLDRLPIEQYF
J: TRBJ2-7
D: TRBD1
size: NA
V: TRBV10-1

DNA: TGTGCCAGCAGTTTATACCCAGGGATCGGCAATCAGCCCCAGCATTTT
CDR3: CASSLYPGIGNQPQHF
J: TRBJ1-5
D: NA
size: NA
V: TRBV27

DNA: TGTGCCAGCCGACCCCGGGGTTGGGACACTGAAGCTTTCTTT
CDR3: CASRPRGWDTEAFF
J: TRBJ1-1
D: NA
size: NA
V: TRBV7-9

DNA: TGTGCCAGCCGACTAGCGGGAGGCAATGAGCAGTTCTTC
CDR3: CASRLAGGNEQFF
J: TRBJ2-1
D: TRBD2
size: NA
V: TRBV7-9

DNA: TGTGCCAGCAGCAGGGTCCGGGGAGGGCGGGAAACCTACAATGAGCAGTTCTTC
CDR3: CASSRVRGGRETYNEQFF
J: TRBJ2-1
D: TRBD2
size: NA
V: TRBV7-8

DNA: TGTGCCAGCAGCAGCTGGGACAGGGCTTTCGACACTGAAGCTTTCTTT
CDR3: CASSSWDRAFDTEAFF
J: TRBJ1-1
D: TRBD1
size: once
V: TRBV7-6

DNA: TGTGCCAGCAGAGCCCAGGGCAGGGGGAATGAGCAGTACTTC
CDR3: CASRAQGRGNEQYF
J: TRBJ2-7
D: TRBD1
size: NA
V: TRBV6-5

DNA: TGTGCCAGCAGCTTATACACAGGGAGCACAGATACGCAGTATTTT
CDR3: CASSLYTGSTDTQYF
J: TRBJ2-3
D: NA
size: NA
V: TRBV7-2

DNA: TGTGCCAGCAGTGGGGACGGGTACGAGCAGTACTTC
CDR3: CASSGDGYEQYF
J: TRBJ2-7
D: NA
size: NA
V: TRBV28

DNA: TGTGCCAGCAGCTCCTATACGTCAGCCCCACTCTACAATGAGCAGCTCTTC
CDR3: CASSSYTSAPLYNEQLF
J: TRBJ2-1
D: NA
size: NA
V: TRBV11-2